A single sample gave rise to the 27 T cell receptor beta chains below, sequenced in a study of response to subunit inactivated influenza vaccine. One entry per CDR3 protein, called by TCRdb with MiXCR from the RT-PCR reads. The sample has some 540,000 distinct CDR3 sequences, approximately 22% seen once; the top ten hold approximately 3%. These data were likewise used in another study, on T cells expressing NK-cell markers. Per that study: Production of TCR beta cDNA relied on 5'RACE template switching with UMIs.

Material: CD4+ T cells sorted from PBMCs, obtained roughly 12 days after vaccination. All receptors derive from a man in his forties or fifties who received an inactivated influenza vaccine.

The V gene is TRBV27, the J gene TRBJ2-7; TRBD1 matches at 7 bases. The germline CDR1 and CDR2 sequences are MNHEY and SMNVEV (reference sequence). With V trimmed by 5 bases and J by 3 bases, 7 bases remained unmatched. This CDR3 region has 14 residues. As DNA, the CDR3 is TGTGCCAGCAGTCTTGGGACAGCAGGCTACGAGCAGTACTTC. Protein: CASSLGTAGYEQYF.

This clonotype has only a few counts. The genes are TRBV6-1 and TRBJ1-2; D call uncertain. The CDR3 has 12 amino acids. CDR1 and CDR2 (germline): MNHNS, SASEGT. With 3 bases removed from V and 3 bases from J, the gap between germline ends came to 5 bases. CDR3 sequence reads: CASSDGYYGYTF. In nucleotides, the CDR3 is TGTGCCAGCAGTGATGGGTACTATGGCTACACCTTC.

This clonotype turned up a few times. The junction departs from the called germline gene at one end, perhaps through a read error. The V call is TRBV12-3 or TRBV12-4, the J call TRBJ2-2; 9 nucleotides align to TRBD2. The CDR3 covers 17 residues. In nucleotides, the CDR3 is TGTGCCAGCAGTTTCTTGGGAGCTAGCGGGAACACCGGGGAGCTGGTTTTT. It translates to CASSFLGASGNTGELVF.

This clonotype was found a few times. V usage is TRBV7-6 and J usage is TRBJ2-5; D is ambiguous. The CDR3 has 14 residues. Germline V lookup: CDR1 SGHVS, CDR2 FNYEAQ. Trimming removed 6 bases at V and 1 base at J, with 12 bases between. The CDR3 DNA reads TGTGCCAGCAGTCAGACGACTCTCCAAGAGACCCAGTACTTC. It codes for CASSQTTLQETQYF.

This clonotype has just a few counts. The chain carries TRBV20-1 and TRBJ2-7; 10 bases fit TRBD2. Germline loops: CDR1 DFQATT, CDR2 SNEGSKA (reference sequence). V shed 2 bases, J shed 2 bases, and the junction held 3 bases outside the gene matches. This CDR3 is built from 14 residues. CDR3 sequence: CSARLAGVPYEQYF. The DNA for the CDR3 is TGCAGTGCTAGACTAGCGGGAGTCCCCTACGAGCAGTACTTC.

The chain combines TRBV4-3 with TRBJ2-3; D is ambiguous. The CDR3 spans 13 residues. Trimming took off 3 bases at V and 4 bases at J, with 8 bases between the two ends. CDR1 is LGHNA, CDR2 YSLEER, per germline. In DNA, the CDR3 is TGCGCCAGCAGCCAGCAGGTGGCAGATACGCAGTATTTT. It yields the protein CASSQQVADTQYF.

A few counts support this clonotype. The V and J genes are TRBV20-1 and TRBJ2-7; either TRBD1 or TRBD2 may supply D (5 bases each). Per germline, CDR1 DFQATT and CDR2 SNEGSKA (reference sequence). Deletions cut 5 bases from V and 2 bases from J, with 16 bases between. The CDR3 contains 14 residues. The CDR3: CSAQGPRATYEQYF. The CDR3 bases are TGCAGTGCTCAGGGACCCCGAGCCACCTACGAGCAGTACTTC.

V usage is TRBV6-1 and J usage is TRBJ2-1; D possibly corresponds to TRBD2 (5 bases). The CDR3 extends over 14 amino acids. The V gene's germline CDR1 is MNHNS and CDR2 SASEGT. The V gene lost 3 bases and the J gene lost 8 bases, with 14 bases spanning the gap. This CDR3 is CASSENRAGDEQFF. In nucleotides, the CDR3 is TGTGCCAGCAGTGAGAATAGGGCCGGGGATGAGCAGTTCTTC.

The J gene is TRBJ2-1, the V gene TRBV9; 7 bases agree with TRBD2. CDR3 length: 16 residues. V was pared by 1 base and J by 0 bases, with 4 bases of the junction left unmatched. CDR1 is SGDLS and CDR2 is YYNGEE in the germline V gene. CDR3 nucleotides: TGTGCCAGCAGCGTACTGGGGGGGACCTCCTACAATGAGCAGTTCTTC. Encoded protein: CASSVLGGTSYNEQFF.

This clonotype appeared a few times. The chain links TRBV20-1 to TRBJ2-1; 9 positions match TRBD1. With 2 bases clipped from V and 1 base from J, the junction kept 6 bases outside the gene matches. CDR1 DFQATT and CDR2 SNEGSKA come from the germline V gene (reference sequence). CDR3 length equals 16 residues. DNA of the CDR3: TGCAGTGCTAGAAACAGGGGGCGTATTTCCTACAATGAGCAGTTCTTC. Translation gives CSARNRGRISYNEQFF.

This clonotype was counted only a few times. This chain connects TRBV20-1 to TRBJ1-3; D may be TRBD1 (6 bases). This CDR3 comprises 15 residues. The germline gives CDR1 DFQATT, CDR2 SNEGSKA (reference sequence). The germline V and J ends were trimmed by 5 bases and 4 bases, with 18 bases remaining between them. The CDR3 region has the DNA TGCAGTGCTGGTCCCCAGGGGATGTTCGGAAACACCATATATTTT. Translating gives CSAGPQGMFGNTIYF.

The sample holds a few counts of this clonotype. The V and J genes are TRBV18 and TRBJ1-5, with TRBD1 as a possible D gene (6 bases). CDR1 KGHSH and CDR2 LQKENI come from the germline V gene. The CDR3 loop spans 14 amino acids. V lost 6 bases and J lost 3, with 12 bases in between. The CDR3 coding sequence is TGTGCCAGCTCCCCCCAGGGGACCAATCAGCCCCAGCATTTT. Its translation is CASSPQGTNQPQHF.

V gene TRBV10-3 combines with J gene TRBJ2-5; D gene unclear. Trimming took 3 bases from V and 5 from J, leaving 7 bases between them. This CDR3 comprises 12 residues. The germline CDR1 and CDR2 sequences are ENHRY and SYGVKD. The CDR3 region is CAISEVGETQYF. The CDR3 nucleotides read TGTGCCATCAGTGAAGTTGGGGAGACCCAGTACTTC.

V and J are TRBV11-3 and TRBJ2-3; the D is unclear. There are 13 residues in the CDR3. CDR1 and CDR2 from the germline V gene are SGHNT and YENEEA. Trimming removed 1 base from V and 6 bases from J, with 8 bases in between. The CDR3 sequence: CASSLVKADTQYF. In DNA, the CDR3 is TGTGCCAGCAGCTTAGTCAAGGCGGATACGCAGTATTTT.

The chain is built from TRBV20-1 and TRBJ2-1; D may be TRBD2 (5 bases). With 7 bases removed from V and 4 bases from J, the gap between germline ends came to 8 bases. The CDR3 runs to 11 residues. The germline V gene has CDR1 DFQATT and CDR2 SNEGSKA (reference sequence). The DNA for the CDR3 is TGCAGTGTTGCGGGTTACAATGAGCAGTTCTTC. Amino acid sequence: CSVAGYNEQFF.

V is TRBV5-1 and J is TRBJ2-2, with 8 nucleotides matching TRBD1. This CDR3 contains 15 residues. Germline V gene data show CDR1 as SGHRS and CDR2 as YFSETQ. The V segment lost 4 bases and the J segment 4 bases; nucleotides outside the gene matches: 6. CDR3 sequence (DNA): TGCGCCAGCAGCATAGGGACAGGCGGCACCGGGGAGCTGTTTTTT. Protein: CASSIGTGGTGELFF.

The chain employs TRBV12-3 or TRBV12-4 and TRBJ2-3; no clear D. Trimming stripped 6 bases from V and 4 bases from J, with 11 bases between. This CDR3 has 13 amino acids. The CDR3 region is CASSRQDPDTQYF. DNA of the CDR3: TGTGCCAGCAGCCGCCAGGACCCAGATACGCAGTATTTT.

The chain joins TRBV7-8 to TRBJ2-3; 7 nucleotides agree with TRBD2. The CDR3 loop spans 19 amino acids. Germline V gene data show CDR1 as SGHVS and CDR2 as FQNEAQ. V dropped 1 base and J dropped 1; count of bases not matched to a gene: 14. The CDR3 reads CASSLESSRTGGGTDTQYF. CDR3 DNA sequence: TGTGCCAGCAGCTTAGAGTCGAGTAGAACGGGAGGTGGCACAGATACGCAGTATTTT.

There are a few counts of this clonotype. The CDR3 spells CSAGGADQDTQYF. CDR3 DNA: TGCAGTGCCGGGGGGGCCGACCAAGATACGCAGTATTTT. The chain links TRBV20-1 to TRBJ2-3; 8 bases are shared with TRBD2. The CDR3 totals 13 residues. The germline gives CDR1 DFQATT, CDR2 SNEGSKA (reference sequence). With 6 bases clipped from V and 5 bases from J, the junction kept 7 bases outside the gene matches.

The chain carries TRBV28 and TRBJ2-2; D might be TRBD2 (6 bases). The germline CDR1 and CDR2 sequences are MDHEN and SYDVKM. The CDR3 covers 15 residues. V lost 6 bases and J lost 3, with 14 bases in between. This chain's CDR3 is CASRLASVDTGELFF. The CDR3 DNA reads TGTGCCAGCAGGTTGGCTAGCGTCGACACCGGGGAGCTGTTTTTT.

The chain carries TRBV20-1 and TRBJ1-1; 9 nucleotides line up with TRBD1. The germline CDR1 and CDR2 sequences are DFQATT and SNEGSKA (reference sequence). The junction had 6 bases not matched to a gene; V was cut back by 0 bases and J by 4 bases. This CDR3 region has 15 residues. CDR3 nucleotides: TGCAGTGCTAGAGAGGGGACAGGGAAAAGCACTGAAGCTTTCTTT. Translation gives CSAREGTGKSTEAFF.

This chain joins TRBV18 and TRBJ1-1; D gene uncertain. Germline CDR1 and CDR2: KGHSH and LQKENI. The V end was cut by 6 bases, the J end by 7 bases, with 9 bases between. The CDR3 has 11 residues. In DNA form, the CDR3 reads TGTGCCAGCTCTCCCCGGCTTGAAGCTTTCTTT. Protein product: CASSPRLEAFF.

The chain links TRBV6-2 or TRBV6-3 to TRBJ2-1, with TRBD2 matching over 10 bases. The CDR3 has 19 residues. Losses at the gene ends were 2 bases for V and 5 bases for J; bases not matched to a gene: 15. Germline V gives CDR1 MNHEY, CDR2 SVGEGT. CDR3 bases: TGTGCCAGCAGTTACACCCACTCACCGCGACTAGCGGGCAACAATGAGCAGTTCTTC. Its protein is CASSYTHSPRLAGNNEQFF.

This CDR3 is CASSKGLAGAGEQFF. In DNA form, the CDR3 reads TGCGCCAGCAGCAAAGGACTAGCGGGAGCTGGGGAGCAGTTCTTC. The chain recombines TRBV5-1 with TRBJ2-1; 13 bases agree with TRBD2. CDR3 length: 15 amino acids. V lost 4 bases, J lost 10 bases, and 8 bases stayed unmatched. Germline assignment: CDR1 SGHRS and CDR2 YFSETQ.

This clonotype was counted only a few times. The rearrangement uses TRBV12-3 or TRBV12-4 and TRBJ1-1; 7 nucleotides align to TRBD1. The CDR3 loop spans 13 amino acids. V lost 4 bases to trimming and J lost 5 bases; unmatched junction nucleotides: 4. CDR3 in amino acids: CASSSTGLTEAFF. Here the CDR3 DNA reads TGTGCCAGCAGTTCGACAGGGTTAACTGAAGCTTTCTTT.

The table lists this clonotype with many counts. The V gene is TRBV12-3 or TRBV12-4, the J gene TRBJ2-2; no reliable D call. V gave up 3 bases and J gave up 7 bases, with 6 bases separating them. CDR3 length: 12 residues. This CDR3 is CASSLGFGELFF. The DNA of the CDR3 is TGTGCCAGCAGTTTGGGGTTCGGGGAGCTGTTTTTT.

The chain recombines TRBV12-3 or TRBV12-4 with TRBJ1-6; tentative D call: TRBD1 (6 bases). Trimming cost V 3 bases and J 7 bases, with 10 bases left between them. This CDR3 spans 14 amino acids. The CDR3, as DNA: TGTGCCAGCAGTTTTCAGGACAGCAATTCACCCCTCCACTTT. This codes for CASSFQDSNSPLHF.